This T cell receptor beta chain was identified during a study of cytomegalovirus exposure and HLA in healthy donors. A multiplex PCR was run with 60 Vbeta primers and 13 Jbeta primers. In the authors' workflow: Counted up in a later analysis, unique TCR beta chains came to some 72 million, with around 10 million shared. The assay was immunoSEQ multiplex PCR, and TCRdb's table has in-frame clones only and misses some. Clonal size and the V and J genes are those of that table, whereas D and trimming came from the DNA. This sample has 85,000 to 100,000 clones, with roughly 73% found just once. The CDR3 runs 11 residues. V was shortened by 3 bases and J by 8 bases, with 7 bases between the two germline ends. The germline gives CDR1 MNHEY, CDR2 SVGAGI. Whole-study findings and limits: High sensitivity and specificity were reportedly achieved when the classifier diagnosed cytomegalovirus status. Trimming of TCR beta V- and J-genes showed a link, identified in a later analysis, to a missense DCLRE1C variant. Per a prior analysis, the majority of TCR beta V segments were productive roughly 90% or roughly 30% of the time.

With respect to this clone: Its antigen is unidentified.

The genes are TRBV6-5 and TRBJ1-2, with D tentatively TRBD1 (6 bases). The TCR sequence derives from a man aged 50 to 59 in good health and CMV-seropositive. Input material: PBMCs. The CDR3 spells CASSYGGGYTF. The CDR3 DNA follows: TGTGCCAGCAGTTATGGGGGCGGCTACACCTTC.